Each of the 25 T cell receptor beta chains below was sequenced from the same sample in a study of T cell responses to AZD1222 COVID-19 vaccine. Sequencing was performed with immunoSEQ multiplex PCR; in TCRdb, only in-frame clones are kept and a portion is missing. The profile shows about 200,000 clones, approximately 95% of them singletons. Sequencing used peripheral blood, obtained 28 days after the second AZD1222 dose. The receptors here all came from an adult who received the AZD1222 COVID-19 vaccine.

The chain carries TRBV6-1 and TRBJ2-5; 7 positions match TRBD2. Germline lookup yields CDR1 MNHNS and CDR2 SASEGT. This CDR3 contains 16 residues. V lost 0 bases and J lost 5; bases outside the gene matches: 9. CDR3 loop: CASSEAGSGVRETQYF. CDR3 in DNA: TGTGCCAGCAGTGAAGCGGGAAGCGGGGTTCGGGAGACCCAGTACTTC.

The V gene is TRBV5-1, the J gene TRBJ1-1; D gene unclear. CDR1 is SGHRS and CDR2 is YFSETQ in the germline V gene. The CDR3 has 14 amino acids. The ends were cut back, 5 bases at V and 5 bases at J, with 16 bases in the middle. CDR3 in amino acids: CASRVGGGWTEAFF. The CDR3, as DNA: TGCGCCAGCAGGGTAGGAGGCGGCTGGACTGAAGCTTTCTTT.

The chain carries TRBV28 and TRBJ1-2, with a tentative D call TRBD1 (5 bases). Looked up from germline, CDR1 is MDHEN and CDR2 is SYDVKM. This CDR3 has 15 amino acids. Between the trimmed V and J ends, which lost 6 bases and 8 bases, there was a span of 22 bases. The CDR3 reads CASRVGHRTLWGYTF. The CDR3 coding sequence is TGTGCCAGCAGGGTAGGGCACAGGACCCTCTGGGGCTACACCTTC.

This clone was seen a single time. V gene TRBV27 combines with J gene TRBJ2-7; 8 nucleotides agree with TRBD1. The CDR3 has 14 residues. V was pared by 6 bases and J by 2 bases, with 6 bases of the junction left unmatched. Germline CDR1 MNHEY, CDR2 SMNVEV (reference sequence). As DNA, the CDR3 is TGTGCCAGCAGCGAACAGGGGGGAGCCTACGAGCAGTACTTC. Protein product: CASSEQGGAYEQYF.

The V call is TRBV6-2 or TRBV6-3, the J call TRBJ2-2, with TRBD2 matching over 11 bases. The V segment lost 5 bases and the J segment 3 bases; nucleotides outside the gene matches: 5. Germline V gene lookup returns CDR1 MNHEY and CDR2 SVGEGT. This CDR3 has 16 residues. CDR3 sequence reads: CASSRLAGRYTGELFF. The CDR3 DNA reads TGTGCCAGCAGTCGACTAGCGGGGAGGTACACCGGGGAGCTGTTTTTT.

The CDR3 protein is CATGGGVWNSGANVLTF. The CDR3 DNA reads TGTGCCACCGGCGGGGGGGTCTGGAACTCTGGGGCCAACGTCCTGACTTTC. The chain couples TRBV10-3 to TRBJ2-6; 9 bases match TRBD2. The CDR3 length is 17 residues. The germline CDR1 and CDR2 sequences are ENHRY and SYGVKD. J gave up 0 bases and V 10 bases, and 10 bases lay outside the gene matches.

The CDR3 reads CASSWDRGSNQPQHF. CDR3 nucleotide sequence: TGTGCCAGCAGTTGGGACAGGGGGAGCAATCAGCCCCAGCATTTT. V usage is TRBV27 and J usage is TRBJ1-5, with 11 bases that match TRBD1. V lost 4 bases and J lost 1; bases outside the gene matches: 0. The CDR3 is 15 residues long. Germline-derived CDR1 and CDR2 are MNHEY and SMNVEV (reference sequence).

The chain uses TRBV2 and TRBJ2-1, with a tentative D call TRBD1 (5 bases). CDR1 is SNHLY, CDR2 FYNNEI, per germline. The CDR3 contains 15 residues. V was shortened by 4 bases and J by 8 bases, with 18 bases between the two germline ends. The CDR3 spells CASSAQGLGWDEQFF. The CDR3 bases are TGTGCCAGCAGTGCTCAGGGATTGGGGTGGGATGAGCAGTTCTTC.

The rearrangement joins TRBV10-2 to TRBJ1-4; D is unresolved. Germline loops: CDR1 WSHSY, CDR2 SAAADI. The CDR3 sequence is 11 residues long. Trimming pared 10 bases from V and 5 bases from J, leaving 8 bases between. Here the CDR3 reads CATKLNEKLFF. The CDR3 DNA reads TGCGCCACCAAATTGAATGAAAAACTGTTTTTT.

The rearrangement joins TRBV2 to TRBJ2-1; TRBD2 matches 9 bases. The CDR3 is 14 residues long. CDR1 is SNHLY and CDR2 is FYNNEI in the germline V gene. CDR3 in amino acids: CASGRLAVNNEQFF. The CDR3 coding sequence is TGTGCAAGCGGGAGGCTAGCGGTGAACAATGAGCAGTTCTTC.

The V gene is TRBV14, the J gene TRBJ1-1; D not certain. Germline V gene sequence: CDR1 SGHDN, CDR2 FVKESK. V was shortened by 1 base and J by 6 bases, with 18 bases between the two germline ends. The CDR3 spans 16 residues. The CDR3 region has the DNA TGTGCCAGCAGCCAAGTGGCAGGCGGGAACCAAGCTGAAGCTTTCTTT. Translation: CASSQVAGGNQAEAFF.

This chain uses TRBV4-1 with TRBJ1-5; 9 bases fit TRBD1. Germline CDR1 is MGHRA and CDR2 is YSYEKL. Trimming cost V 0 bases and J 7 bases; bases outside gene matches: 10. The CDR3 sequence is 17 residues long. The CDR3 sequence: CASSQDIGQGPRQPQHF. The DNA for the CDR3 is TGCGCCAGCAGCCAAGATATAGGACAGGGGCCGAGGCAGCCCCAGCATTTT.

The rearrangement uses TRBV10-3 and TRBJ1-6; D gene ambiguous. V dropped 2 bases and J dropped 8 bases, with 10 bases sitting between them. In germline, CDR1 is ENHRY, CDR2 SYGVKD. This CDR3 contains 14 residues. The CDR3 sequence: CAISEIVGHSPLHF. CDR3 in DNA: TGTGCCATCAGTGAGATAGTAGGGCATTCACCCCTCCACTTT.

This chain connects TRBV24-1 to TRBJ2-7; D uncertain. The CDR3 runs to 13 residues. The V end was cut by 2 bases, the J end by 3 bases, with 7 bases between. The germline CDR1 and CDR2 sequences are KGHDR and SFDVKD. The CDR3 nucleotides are TGTGCCACCAGTGATTCGAGCAGCTACGAGCAGTACTTC. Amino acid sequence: CATSDSSSYEQYF.

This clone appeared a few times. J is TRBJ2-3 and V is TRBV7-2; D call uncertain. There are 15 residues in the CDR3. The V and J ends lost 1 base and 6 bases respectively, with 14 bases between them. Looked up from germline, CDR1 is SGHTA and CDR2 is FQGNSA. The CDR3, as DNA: TGTGCCAGCAGCTTAGTCGGCGACCGAGCGGATACGCAGTATTTT. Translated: CASSLVGDRADTQYF.

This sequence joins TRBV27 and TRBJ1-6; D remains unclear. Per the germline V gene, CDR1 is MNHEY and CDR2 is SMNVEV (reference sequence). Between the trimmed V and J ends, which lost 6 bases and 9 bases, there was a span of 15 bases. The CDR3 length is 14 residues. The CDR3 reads CASRLFGFGSPLHF. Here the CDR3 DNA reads TGTGCCAGCAGGCTTTTCGGCTTTGGTTCACCCCTCCACTTT.

CDR3 nucleotide sequence: TGCAGCGTTGTTAGGGGATACGATGAAGCTTTCTTT. Translating it yields CSVVRGYDEAFF. This chain uses TRBV29-1 with TRBJ1-1, with D possibly matching TRBD1 (5 bases). V was trimmed by 4 bases and J by 7 bases, leaving 13 bases between them. The CDR3 length is 12 residues. Per the germline V gene, CDR1 is SQVTM and CDR2 is ANQGSEA.

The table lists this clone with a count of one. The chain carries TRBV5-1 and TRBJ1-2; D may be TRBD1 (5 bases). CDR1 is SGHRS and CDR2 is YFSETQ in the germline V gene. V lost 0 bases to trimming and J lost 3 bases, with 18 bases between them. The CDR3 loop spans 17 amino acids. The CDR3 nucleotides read TGCGCCAGCAGCTTGGGACGCGGGCAGGGAATAGACTATGGCTACACCTTC. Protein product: CASSLGRGQGIDYGYTF.

CDR3 bases: TGTGCCAGCAGTTACCGCAGGGACTCCTACGAGCAGTACTTC. This sequence encodes CASSYRRDSYEQYF. This chain links TRBV6-6 with TRBJ2-7, with D maybe TRBD1 (5 bases). This CDR3 is 14 amino acids long. Germline V gives CDR1 MNHNY, CDR2 SVGAGI (reference sequence). Trimming left V 2 bases short and J 0 bases short, with 8 bases between.

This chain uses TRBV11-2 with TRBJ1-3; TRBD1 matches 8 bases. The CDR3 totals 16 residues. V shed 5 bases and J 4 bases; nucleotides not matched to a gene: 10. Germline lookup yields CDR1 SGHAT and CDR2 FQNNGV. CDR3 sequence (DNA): TGTGCCAGCAGCCCCGGGACAGGTGCTTCGGGAAACACCATATATTTT. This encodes CASSPGTGASGNTIYF.

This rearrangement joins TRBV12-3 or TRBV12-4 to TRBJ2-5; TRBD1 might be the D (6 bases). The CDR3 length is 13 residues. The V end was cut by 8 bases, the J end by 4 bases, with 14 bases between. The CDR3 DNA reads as TGTGCCAGCGGGCAGGGGTTGGGAGAGACCCAGTACTTC. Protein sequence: CASGQGLGETQYF.

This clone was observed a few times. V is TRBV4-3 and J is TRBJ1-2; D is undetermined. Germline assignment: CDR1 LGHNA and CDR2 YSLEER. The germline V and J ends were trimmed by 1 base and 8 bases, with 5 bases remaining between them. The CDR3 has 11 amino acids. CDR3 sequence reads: CASSQGRGYTF. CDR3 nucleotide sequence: TGCGCCAGCAGCCAAGGTCGGGGCTACACCTTC.

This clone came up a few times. CDR3 region: CASSPGSPSKQYF. For the CDR3, the DNA is TGTGCCAGCAGTCCCGGGTCCCCTTCCAAGCAGTACTTC. The rearrangement uses TRBV28 and TRBJ2-7; D ambiguous. The V gene's germline CDR1 is MDHEN and CDR2 SYDVKM. The CDR3 runs to 13 residues. Trimming shortened V by 5 bases and J by 8 bases, and 16 bases separated the two germline ends. Using reference TRBV28 and TRBJ2-7 for the parts outside the CDR3, the full variable domain is DVKVTQSSRYLVKRTGEKVFLECVQDMDHENMFWYRQDPGLGLRLIYFSYDVKMKEKGDIPEGYSVSREKKERFSLILESASTNQTSMYLCASSPGSPSKQYFGPGTRLTVT.

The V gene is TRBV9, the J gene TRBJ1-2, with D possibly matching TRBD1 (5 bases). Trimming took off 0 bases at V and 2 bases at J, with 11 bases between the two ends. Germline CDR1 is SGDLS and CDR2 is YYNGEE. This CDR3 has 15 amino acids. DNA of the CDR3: TGTGCCAGCAGCGTAGTTGGAGGGGCGAACTATGGCTACACCTTC. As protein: CASSVVGGANYGYTF.

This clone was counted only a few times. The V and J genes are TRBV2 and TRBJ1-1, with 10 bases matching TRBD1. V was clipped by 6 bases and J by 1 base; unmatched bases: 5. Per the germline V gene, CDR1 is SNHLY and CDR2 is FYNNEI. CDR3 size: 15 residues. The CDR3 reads CASRERQGANTEAFF. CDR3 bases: TGTGCCAGCAGGGAGAGACAGGGGGCGAACACTGAAGCTTTCTTT.